This T cell receptor beta chain was documented in a study of tumor-infiltrating lymphocytes in primary liver carcinoma. From unsorted bulk tissue weighing roughly 17-34 mg, DNA and RNA were co-extracted. By surgical resection, the patients were treated for their primary liver carcinoma. Total RNA amounting to 500 ng was the source from which TCR beta cDNA was made with a constant-region primer. Each TCR beta library was derived from three nested multiplex PCR rounds that employed slightly modified ARM-PCR. The first two PCR rounds used TRBV1-TRBV30 primers with a Cbeta primer, 9 to 10 cycles each. MiXCR, run by TCRdb on the multiplex PCR reads, gives a single entry per CDR3 protein. The repertoire includes tens of thousands of distinct CDR3 sequences, 55% to 85% of them detected once, and approximately 19% sits in the top ten. Trimming shortened V by 5 bases and J by 6 bases, and 12 bases separated the two germline ends. This CDR3 has 13 amino acids. Germline V gives CDR1 SEHNR, CDR2 FQNEAQ (reference sequence).

Sequenced material: liver tumor tissue from sampling region 1. The subset denotes: tumor region T1, superior pole. The chain couples TRBV7-9 to TRBJ2-3; D unclear. The receptor's source is a man in his forties or fifties with primary liver carcinoma and hepatitis B virus infection. CDR3 coding DNA: TGTGCCAGCAGCAATAACATGTCGGATACGCAGTATTTT. It codes for CASSNNMSDTQYF. Supplemented by reference TRBV7-9 and TRBJ2-3, the full variable domain reads DTGVSQNPRHKITKRGQNVTFRCDPISEHNRLYWYRQTLGQGPEFLTYFQNEAQLEKSRLLSDRFSAERPKGSFSTLEIQRTEQGDSAMYLCASSNNMSDTQYFGPGTRLTVL.